Below are 32 T cell receptor beta chains sequenced from a single sample in a study of T cell responses to AZD1222 COVID-19 vaccine. Clones were sequenced by immunoSEQ multiplex PCR, and TCRdb holds only the in-frame ones, with some missing. The sample lists roughly 100,000 clones, around 91% occurring once. The specimen comprised peripheral blood, sampled on day 0 of AZD1222 vaccination. The receptors shown here come from an adult in good health.

This CDR3 reads CASSWNQETQYF. The CDR3 region has the DNA TGTGCCAGCAGCTGGAACCAAGAGACCCAGTACTTC. The chain couples TRBV28 to TRBJ2-5, with unresolved D. CDR1 is MDHEN and CDR2 is SYDVKM in the germline V gene. The CDR3 loop spans 12 amino acids. Trimming took 6 bases from V and 0 from J, leaving 5 bases between them.

This chain uses TRBV19 with TRBJ1-5, with unresolved D. Germline V gene lookup returns CDR1 LNHDA and CDR2 SQIVND (reference sequence). V lost 3 bases and J 4 bases, leaving 10 bases between the germline ends. There are 14 residues in the CDR3. This chain's CDR3 is CASSMEGRNQPQHF. The CDR3 DNA follows: TGTGCCAGTAGTATGGAGGGCCGTAATCAGCCCCAGCATTTT.

The V call is TRBV2, the J call TRBJ1-6; 8 nucleotides line up with TRBD1. With V trimmed by 6 bases and J by 9 bases, 7 bases remained unmatched. Germline V gives CDR1 SNHLY, CDR2 FYNNEI. This CDR3 is built from 14 residues. The CDR3, as DNA: TGTGCCAGCAGATCGACAGGGGCTGCTTCACCCCTCCACTTT. It specifies CASRSTGAASPLHF.

The chain combines TRBV9 with TRBJ1-2; maybe TRBD1 (6 bases). Germline V CDR1 and CDR2: SGDLS, YYNGEE. The germline V and J ends were trimmed by 0 bases and 5 bases, with 17 bases remaining between them. CDR3 length: 16 amino acids. This CDR3 is CASSVGGQMGTYGYTF. In nucleotides, the CDR3 is TGTGCCAGCAGCGTAGGCGGCCAGATGGGGACATATGGCTACACCTTC.

The gene calls are TRBV5-1 and TRBJ1-2; D is uncertain. This CDR3 comprises 14 residues. Trimming took 3 bases from V and 3 from J, leaving 12 bases between them. Germline values: CDR1 SGHRS, CDR2 YFSETQ. CDR3 residues: CASSSDGRDYGYTF. The CDR3 coding sequence is TGCGCCAGCAGCTCGGACGGCCGGGACTATGGCTACACCTTC.

This clone was detected only once. The chain links TRBV2 to TRBJ1-3; possible D gene TRBD1, 5 bases. The CDR3 extends over 14 amino acids. Germline V lookup: CDR1 SNHLY, CDR2 FYNNEI. Between the trimmed V and J ends, which lost 8 bases and 4 bases, there was a span of 15 bases. CDR3 DNA: TGTGCCAGCCGAACTCAGGGACGAGGAAACACCATATATTTT. Translated: CASRTQGRGNTIYF.

The chain joins TRBV7-2 to TRBJ1-3; TRBD1 is a possible D gene (5 bases). The V and J ends lost 5 bases and 1 base respectively, with 15 bases between them. This CDR3 spans 16 amino acids. Germline CDR1 SGHTA, CDR2 FQGNSA. CDR3 residues: CASSGAGIGSGNTIYF. The DNA for the CDR3 is TGTGCCAGCAGCGGGGCAGGGATAGGATCTGGAAACACCATATATTTT.

The V and J genes are TRBV28 and TRBJ1-2; TRBD1 matches 7 bases. CDR3 length: 14 amino acids. Unmatched junction bases numbered 7, after V lost 5 bases and J lost 4 bases. Per the germline V gene, CDR1 is MDHEN and CDR2 is SYDVKM. CDR3 sequence: CASSPLDRVYGYTF. The DNA for the CDR3 is TGTGCCAGCAGTCCCCTTGACAGGGTCTATGGCTACACCTTC.

This rearrangement joins TRBV5-5 to TRBJ1-5, with D hard to call. Per germline, CDR1 SGHKS and CDR2 YYEKEE (reference sequence). The CDR3 has 13 amino acids. Trimming removed 2 bases from V and 1 base from J, with 4 bases in between. The CDR3 loop reads CASSFYSNQPQHF. Here the CDR3 DNA reads TGTGCCAGCAGCTTTTACAGCAATCAGCCCCAGCATTTT. The full variable domain, its missing parts supplied by reference TRBV5-5 and TRBJ1-5, is DAGVTQSPTHLIKTRGQQVTLRCSPISGHKSVSWYQQVLGQGPQFIFQYYEKEERGRGNFPDRFSARQFPNYSSELNVNALLLGDSALYLCASSFYSNQPQHFGDGTRLSIL.

This chain connects TRBV19 to TRBJ1-5; D gene uncertain. Germline V CDR1 and CDR2: LNHDA, SQIVND (reference sequence). V was trimmed by 5 bases and J by 7 bases, leaving 12 bases between them. The CDR3 length is 13 residues. The CDR3 DNA follows: TGTGCCAGTAGTGCTGGGGTCGAGCAGCCCCAGCATTTT. Translating gives CASSAGVEQPQHF.

The chain carries TRBV11-2 and TRBJ2-1; 9 bases line up with TRBD2. Germline-derived CDR1 and CDR2 are SGHAT and FQNNGV. The V gene end was trimmed by 1 base and the J gene end by 3 bases; junction bases not matched to a gene: 1. The CDR3 spans 15 residues. The DNA for the CDR3 is TGTGCCAGCAGCTTAGCAGCGGGGGGCTACAATGAGCAGTTCTTC. Its translation is CASSLAAGGYNEQFF.

This clone has only a few counts. The V gene is TRBV28, the J gene TRBJ1-2, with TRBD1 matching over 7 bases. Trimming removed 7 bases from V and 4 bases from J; junction bases left unmatched: 9. This CDR3 comprises 14 residues. CDR1 and CDR2 from the germline V gene are MDHEN and SYDVKM. CDR3 loop: CASTTPAGGYGYTF. The CDR3 DNA follows: TGTGCCAGCACCACTCCGGCAGGGGGCTATGGCTACACCTTC.

The chain employs TRBV11-2 and TRBJ1-1; D is ambiguous. Germline V gene lookup returns CDR1 SGHAT and CDR2 FQNNGV. This CDR3 contains 11 residues. V lost 4 bases, J lost 3 bases, and 3 bases lay in between. The CDR3 loop reads CASSSHTEAFF. DNA for the CDR3: TGTGCCAGCAGCTCCCACACTGAAGCTTTCTTT.

DNA of the CDR3: TGTGCCAGTAGTCTCGGACTAGCGGGAGATGTTTTTGGAGGTGAGCAGTTCTTC. It codes for CASSLGLAGDVFGGEQFF. This sequence joins TRBV19 and TRBJ2-1; TRBD2 matches 13 bases. Germline V gene lookup returns CDR1 LNHDA and CDR2 SQIVND (reference sequence). The CDR3 has 18 amino acids. V dropped 5 bases and J dropped 9; count of bases not matched to a gene: 16.

V gene TRBV28 combines with J gene TRBJ2-1; TRBD1 matches at 12 bases. The CDR3 is made up of 17 amino acids. Germline values: CDR1 MDHEN, CDR2 SYDVKM. Unmatched junction bases numbered 15, after V lost 6 bases and J lost 9 bases. CDR3 sequence reads: CASSLPPGQGAFGEQFF. In DNA form, the CDR3 reads TGTGCCAGCAGCCTTCCCCCGGGACAGGGGGCCTTCGGTGAGCAGTTCTTC.

Only one count was recorded for this clone. The V gene is TRBV3-1 (or the pseudogene TRBV3-2), the J gene TRBJ2-6, with a weak D call TRBD1 (5 bases). Germline CDR1 LGHDT, CDR2 YNNKEL (reference sequence). V lost 2 bases to trimming and J lost 3 bases, with 14 bases between them. The CDR3 has 17 amino acids. The CDR3 protein is CASSQRGTEYGANVLTF. Here the CDR3 DNA reads TGTGCCAGCAGCCAAAGGGGTACAGAGTATGGGGCCAACGTCCTGACTTTC.

There are a few counts of this clone. The chain uses TRBV4-2 and TRBJ1-2, with unresolved D. From germline, CDR1 is LGHNA and CDR2 YNFKEQ. The CDR3 runs 14 residues. The V gene lost 0 bases and the J gene lost 4 bases, with 9 bases spanning the gap. CDR3 sequence reads: CASSQDRFIYGYTF. CDR3 DNA: TGTGCCAGCAGCCAAGATAGATTCATCTATGGCTACACCTTC.

This clone has just a few counts. The chain joins TRBV5-4 to TRBJ2-1, with no clear D. Germline CDR1 reads SGHNT; CDR2 reads YYREEE (reference sequence). The CDR3 runs 14 residues. V lost 0 bases to trimming and J lost 5 bases, with 9 bases between them. CDR3 amino acids: CASSLGGSNNEQFF. The CDR3 nucleotides are TGTGCCAGCAGCTTGGGAGGCAGCAACAATGAGCAGTTCTTC. Full variable domain (outside the CDR3, taken from reference TRBV5-4 and TRBJ2-1): ETGVTQSPTHLIKTRGQQVTLRCSSQSGHNTVSWYQQALGQGPQFIFQYYREEENGRGNFPPRFSGLQFPNYSSELNVNALELDDSALYLCASSLGGSNNEQFFGPGTRLTVL.

The rearrangement uses TRBV10-3 and TRBJ2-5; 8 bases are a match to TRBD2. CDR1 and CDR2 from the germline V gene are ENHRY and SYGVKD. J gave up 1 base and V 11 bases, and 9 bases lay outside the gene matches. The CDR3 sequence is 14 residues long. The CDR3 region has the DNA TGTGCCGCGGGGGTCGGGAGGGCCCAAGAGACCCAGTACTTC. This codes for CAAGVGRAQETQYF.

V usage is TRBV6-5 and J usage is TRBJ2-7, with a tentative D call TRBD1 (6 bases). Germline lookup yields CDR1 MNHEY and CDR2 SVGAGI. This CDR3 contains 14 residues. Trimming cost V 7 bases and J 6 bases, with 19 bases left between them. The CDR3 sequence is CASTLRGRPLEQYF. DNA for the CDR3: TGTGCCAGCACTCTCAGGGGAAGGCCTCTCGAGCAGTACTTC.

In nucleotides, the CDR3 is TGTGCCAGCAGTTTCCACCAGGCTGGGGCCAACGTCCTGACTTTC. Its protein product is CASSFHQAGANVLTF. The rearrangement uses TRBV28 and TRBJ2-6; D gene ambiguous. Germline CDR1 MDHEN, CDR2 SYDVKM. CDR3 length equals 15 residues. Deletions cut 3 bases from V and 2 bases from J, with 8 bases between.

This chain uses TRBV18 with TRBJ2-7; D not certain. There are 13 residues in the CDR3. The V gene lost 1 base and the J gene lost 4 bases, with 8 bases spanning the gap. From germline, CDR1 is KGHSH and CDR2 LQKENI. CDR3 nucleotide sequence: TGTGCCAGCTCACCACAAAACTTGTACGAGCAGTACTTC. Translating it yields CASSPQNLYEQYF.

This chain joins TRBV28 and TRBJ2-4; TRBD2 matches 12 bases. The CDR3 runs to 17 residues. CDR1 and CDR2 from the germline V gene are MDHEN and SYDVKM. Unmatched junction bases numbered 10, after V lost 6 bases and J lost 4 bases. The CDR3 region has the DNA TGTGCCAGCAGGCAACCCGGGACTAGCGGGTCAAAAAACATTCAGTACTTC. Protein sequence: CASRQPGTSGSKNIQYF.

This sequence joins TRBV6-2 or TRBV6-3 and TRBJ1-5; no clear D. Per germline, CDR1 MNHEY and CDR2 SVGEGT. There are 11 residues in the CDR3. Deletions cut 2 bases from V and 10 bases from J, with 6 bases between. CDR3 residues: CASSYAGPQHF. The DNA of the CDR3 is TGTGCCAGCAGTTACGCCGGCCCCCAGCATTTT.

The chain links TRBV3-1 (or the pseudogene TRBV3-2) to TRBJ1-3, with 10 bases fitting TRBD1. CDR1 is LGHDT and CDR2 is YNNKEL in the germline V gene (reference sequence). Losses at the gene ends were 4 bases for V and 2 bases for J; bases not matched to a gene: 2. The length of the CDR3 is 15 residues. CDR3 sequence reads: CASSPGTGAGNTIYF. CDR3 nucleotide sequence: TGTGCCAGCAGCCCGGGGACAGGGGCTGGAAACACCATATATTTT.

This clone showed up just a few times. The V and J genes are TRBV28 and TRBJ1-5; D is uncertain. Per the germline V gene, CDR1 is MDHEN and CDR2 is SYDVKM. The V end lost 2 bases, the J end lost 7 bases, and 18 bases lay between the germline ends. This CDR3 has 16 residues. The CDR3 bases are TGTGCCAGCAGTTTAAATTACCGGACGAGTGGCCAGCCCCAGCATTTT. The encoded protein is CASSLNYRTSGQPQHF.

The CDR3 sequence: CASSLGLAGTDTQYF. The CDR3 DNA is TGTGCCAGCAGCTTAGGACTAGCGGGAACAGATACGCAGTATTTT. The chain carries TRBV7-6 and TRBJ2-3; 11 bases match TRBD2. The CDR3 covers 15 residues. The germline V gene has CDR1 SGHVS and CDR2 FNYEAQ. V trimming: 1 base; J trimming: 3 bases; junction bases outside the gene matches: 0.

J is TRBJ1-1 and V is TRBV7-3; a possible D gene is TRBD1 (5 bases). The CDR3 totals 15 residues. Looked up from germline, CDR1 is SGHTA and CDR2 is FQGTGA. Trimming removed 2 bases from V and 0 bases from J, with 10 bases in between. CDR3 protein: CASSLYPGMNTEAFF. CDR3 bases: TGTGCCAGCAGCTTATACCCAGGGATGAACACTGAAGCTTTCTTT. The full variable domain, rest sourced from reference TRBV7-3 and TRBJ1-1, is GAGVSQTPSNKVTEKGKYVELRCDPISGHTALYWYRQSLGQGPEFLIYFQGTGAADDSGLPNDRFFAVRPEGSVSTLKIQRTERGDSAVYLCASSLYPGMNTEAFFGQGTRLTVV.

The chain combines TRBV27 with TRBJ2-7, with 8 bases that match TRBD1. Germline CDR1 MNHEY, CDR2 SMNVEV (reference sequence). The trim removed 7 bases at V and 7 bases at J, leaving 9 bases unmatched. The CDR3 runs to 13 residues. The CDR3: CASKTGQAREQYF. The CDR3 DNA sequence: TGTGCCAGCAAGACGGGACAGGCTCGTGAGCAGTACTTC.

This chain joins TRBV2 and TRBJ1-2; D remains ambiguous. CDR3 length: 13 residues. Germline CDR1 is SNHLY and CDR2 is FYNNEI. The V and J ends lost 1 base and 4 bases respectively, with 7 bases between them. The CDR3 nucleotides are TGTGCCAGCAGTGAAGACAGCCCCTATGGCTACACCTTC. It yields the protein CASSEDSPYGYTF.

The J gene is TRBJ1-5, the V gene TRBV6-5; 7 positions match TRBD1. With 6 bases clipped from V and 9 bases from J, the junction kept 8 bases outside the gene matches. There are 13 residues in the CDR3. Per germline, CDR1 MNHEY and CDR2 SVGAGI. The CDR3 DNA is TGTGCCAGCAGGGACTTACAGGGGTCGCCCCAGCATTTT. Amino acid sequence: CASRDLQGSPQHF.

Here the CDR3 reads CASSLGGSGNTIYF. The DNA for the CDR3 is TGTGCCAGCAGCTTGGGGGGTTCTGGAAACACCATATATTTT. This rearrangement joins TRBV28 to TRBJ1-3; tentative D call: TRBD1 (5 bases). This CDR3 region has 14 residues. Looked up from germline, CDR1 is MDHEN and CDR2 is SYDVKM. The germline V and J ends were trimmed by 6 bases and 1 base, with 10 bases remaining between them.